This T cell receptor beta chain was documented in a study of T cell changes during pregnancy in multiple sclerosis. Measured with immunoSEQ multiplex PCR; TCRdb has only the in-frame clones, and not every one. The sample lists tens of thousands of clones, roughly 91% seen once, with 0.65% to 1% in the top ten. This CDR3 is built from 14 residues. The germline V and J ends were trimmed by 2 bases and 2 bases, with 13 bases remaining between them. Germline V CDR1 and CDR2: SQVTM, ANQGSEA. This rearrangement joins TRBV29-1 to TRBJ2-7, with D possibly matching TRBD1 (5 bases). The TCR was taken from a female donor with multiple sclerosis, enrolled in a pregnancy study. The material sequenced was peripheral blood, taken before pregnancy. The CDR3 loop is CSVETWTSTYEQYF. Written as DNA, the CDR3 is TGCAGCGTTGAAACTTGGACATCCACCTACGAGCAGTACTTC.